This T cell receptor beta chain comes out of a study of response to subunit inactivated influenza vaccine. Comments on this clonotype: Its antigen remains unknown.

CDR3 length: 17 amino acids. The junction had 8 bases not matched to a gene; V was cut back by 1 base and J by 2 bases. CDR1 is LGHNA, CDR2 YNFKEQ, per germline. General study findings and limits: Seasonal influenza vaccination, on each occasion, was suggested by the authors to recruit few new T cells.

TCRdb re-derived calls from the RT-PCR reads in MiXCR, one entry per CDR3 protein. The data hold more than 450,000 distinct CDR3 sequences, with around 8% observed a single time. This sequence originates from a man aged 50 to 75 who received an inactivated influenza vaccine. Source: PBMCs from blood, taken around 25 months after vaccination. The genes are TRBV4-2 and TRBJ2-3; 8 nucleotides agree with TRBD2. The CDR3 region is CASSQGQLAENTDTQYF. The CDR3 coding sequence is TGTGCCAGCAGCCAAGGACAACTAGCGGAAAACACAGATACGCAGTATTTT.